This is a list of T cell receptor beta chains from one sample in a study of blood T cell repertoires in COVID-19. Libraries were prepared by immunoSEQ multiplex PCR; TCRdb keeps only in-frame clonotypes and omits some of them. Of nearly 55,000 clones in the sample, just under 80% are singletons; the top ten hold 15%. Material: peripheral blood. The origin of the receptors is a human donor with active or convalescent COVID-19. The donor label of this sample is uncertain. The CDR3 runs from the conserved cysteine through the conserved F or W. D genes are given only for firm matches. Rows give clone size only sometimes, using once, few, many, or a class for an expanded clone.

cdr3_nt cdr3_aa j_call d_call clone_size v_call
TGTGCCAGCTCACCACCGGAGGGACAGGGTCTTTACTATGGCTACACCTTC CASSPPEGQGLYYGYTF TRBJ1-2 TRBD1 few TRBV18
TGTGCCAGTAGTAGTACCTACGAGCAGTACTTC CASSSTYEQYF TRBJ2-7 NA NA TRBV19
TGTGCCACCAGTGATCGGGCCCGGGTCCCTAGCGGGAGTGGTGAGCAGTTCTTC CATSDRARVPSGSGEQFF TRBJ2-1 TRBD2 once TRBV24-1
TGTGCCAGCTCACCCTCGGGACAGGGGACGAATCAGCCCCAGCATTTT CASSPSGQGTNQPQHF TRBJ1-5 TRBD1 NA TRBV18
TGTGCCAGCAGCTTGGTTAGCGGGACCACAGATACGCAGTATTTT CASSLVSGTTDTQYF TRBJ2-3 TRBD2 NA TRBV13
TGTGCCAGCAGCTTCACGGACAAATCCTACACTGAAGCTTTCTTT CASSFTDKSYTEAFF TRBJ1-1 NA NA TRBV11-2
TGCAGCGTTGTGGGCGGGGAGGGGACCCAGTACTTC CSVVGGEGTQYF TRBJ2-5 TRBD2 few TRBV29-1
TGTGCCAGTAGTACCCCCCTGCGGGGAAACAGTGAAAAACTGTTTTTT CASSTPLRGNSEKLFF TRBJ1-4 NA once TRBV19
TGTGCCAGCAGCTTAGGGTCGACGGGGTTCTATGGCTACACCTTC CASSLGSTGFYGYTF TRBJ1-2 NA NA TRBV7-2
TGTGCCAGCGATCGGGGAGGCACCTCCTACGAGCAGTACTTC CASDRGGTSYEQYF TRBJ2-7 NA NA TRBV6-6
TGTGCCAGCAGCTTAGGACCACGACTAGCGGGGGTTTGGAATGAGCAGTTCTTC CASSLGPRLAGVWNEQFF TRBJ2-1 TRBD2 NA TRBV11-3
TGTGCCAGCAGTTTATCGCGGGGACAGGGGGCGGTCGAGCAGTACTTC CASSLSRGQGAVEQYF TRBJ2-7 TRBD1 NA TRBV27
TGTGCCAGCAGCTTGGACAGGCTCGAGTACAATGAGCAGTTCTTC CASSLDRLEYNEQFF TRBJ2-1 NA NA TRBV5-8
TGTGCCAGCAGTGAGCAGGGGTTCTCCTACGAGCAGTACTTC CASSEQGFSYEQYF TRBJ2-7 NA NA TRBV2
TGTGCCAGCAGCTTAGGGGGGGGGCGCAGCTATCAGCCCCAGCATTTT CASSLGGGRSYQPQHF TRBJ1-5 NA NA TRBV11-2
TGTGCCAGTAGTGCGCTAGCGGGAGCGATCAATGAGCAGTTCTTC CASSALAGAINEQFF TRBJ2-1 TRBD2 NA TRBV19
TGTGCCAGCAGGCAGGGACAGAGCACCGGGGAGCTGTTTTTT CASRQGQSTGELFF TRBJ2-2 TRBD1 NA TRBV3-1/TRBV3-2
TGTGCCAGCAGCTTAAACAGGGAATCCACTGAAGCTTTCTTT CASSLNRESTEAFF TRBJ1-1 NA NA TRBV7-8
TGCGCCAGCAGATCTTCCCAGGGGAACTATGGCTACACCTTC CASRSSQGNYGYTF TRBJ1-2 NA NA TRBV5-1
TGTGCCAGCAGCTTATTCCCGGGTCAACCTGAAGCTTTCTTT CASSLFPGQPEAFF TRBJ1-1 NA NA TRBV7-2
TGTGCCAGCAGTGAACAACAGGGCAATCAGCCCCAGCATTTT CASSEQQGNQPQHF TRBJ1-5 NA NA TRBV25-1
TGCGCCAGCAGCTTGGAAGGACACAGAAACTCCTACGAGCAGTACTTC CASSLEGHRNSYEQYF TRBJ2-7 NA NA TRBV5-1
TGTGCCAGCAGCGTAGGTGGGACAGGGGTCGAGCAGTACTTC CASSVGGTGVEQYF TRBJ2-7 TRBD1 once TRBV9
TGTGCCAGCAGCCCGAAAGCTCTAGGAAGACAGACCCAGTACTTC CASSPKALGRQTQYF TRBJ2-5 NA NA TRBV7-9
TGTGCCAGCAGCCCGGTACAGGGGGACTTCGGGGATACGCAGTATTTT CASSPVQGDFGDTQYF TRBJ2-3 TRBD1 once TRBV28
TGTGCCAGCAGCCAAGAACCTGTCGGGACTAGCGGGTCCTCGAACACCGGGGAGCTGTTTTTT CASSQEPVGTSGSSNTGELFF TRBJ2-2 TRBD2 NA TRBV3-1/TRBV3-2
TGTGCCAGCAGATCTGATAGCGGGAGCTCCTACAATGAGCAGTTCTTC CASRSDSGSSYNEQFF TRBJ2-1 TRBD2 NA TRBV7-9
TGTGCCAGCAGTCCGTCTGGGGCCAACGTCCTGACTTTC CASSPSGANVLTF TRBJ2-6 NA NA TRBV12-3/TRBV12-4
TGTGCTAGTGCCCTGGTCCAGGCTTCTTATAATTCACCCCTCCACTTT CASALVQASYNSPLHF TRBJ1-6 NA NA TRBV12-5
TGTGCCTGGAGTCGAGGGGGCGCGAGCTCCTACGAGCAGTACTTC CAWSRGGASSYEQYF TRBJ2-7 TRBD1 NA TRBV30
TGTGCCAGCAGCCTAGCGGGAGTGGTCAATGAGCAGTTCTTC CASSLAGVVNEQFF TRBJ2-1 TRBD2 NA TRBV3-1/TRBV3-2
TGCGCCAGCAGCCAAGGGGGGTCTGGGACTAGAAGTCTGTACTTC CASSQGGSGTRSLYF TRBJ2-7 TRBD2 NA TRBV4-1
TGTGCCATCAGTGAGTTGGCTAGCGGATTATACGAGCAGTACTTC CAISELASGLYEQYF TRBJ2-7 TRBD2 NA TRBV10-3
TGTGCCAGCAGTGGAGAAGCGTTGAACACCGGGGAGCTGTTTTTT CASSGEALNTGELFF TRBJ2-2 NA NA TRBV2
TGTGCCAGCAGCACCTCGGACAGGCAAAACTACGAGCAGTACTTC CASSTSDRQNYEQYF TRBJ2-7 TRBD1 NA TRBV7-9
TGTGCCAGCAGCTTTAGCGGGAGGTTCGGGACCGGGGAGCTGTTTTTT CASSFSGRFGTGELFF TRBJ2-2 TRBD2 NA TRBV7-2
TGTGCCAGGTTGGAGTCTAGTCCTGAAGCTTTCTTT CARLESSPEAFF TRBJ1-1 NA NA TRBV2
TGTGCCAGCAGCACGGCCAGGGGATGGACCGGGGAGCTGTTTTTT CASSTARGWTGELFF TRBJ2-2 NA NA TRBV7-3
TGTGCCAGCCAGGGACAGGGGGTGGGGGAGCAGTACTTC CASQGQGVGEQYF TRBJ2-7 TRBD1 NA TRBV7-2
TGTGCCAGCAGCTCCAAGGGGGGGAGTCCCTACAATGAGCAGTTCTTC CASSSKGGSPYNEQFF TRBJ2-1 NA NA TRBV5-4
TGTGCCAGCAGCCCAAGAGAGAGCTCCTACAATGAGCAGTTCTTC CASSPRESSYNEQFF TRBJ2-1 NA NA TRBV7-6
TGTGCCAGTAGTTCCGGACTAGCGGGAGGGTACGAGCAGTACTTC CASSSGLAGGYEQYF TRBJ2-7 TRBD2 NA TRBV19
TGTGCCAGCAGCTTTGGACTAGCGGGAGGGTCATCCGGGGAGCTGTTTTTT CASSFGLAGGSSGELFF TRBJ2-2 TRBD2 few TRBV7-2
TGTGCCAGCAGCGACCGGTGGGACAGGACTCTTCGGGCTGGGGCCAACGTCCTGACTTTC CASSDRWDRTLRAGANVLTF TRBJ2-6 TRBD1 NA TRBV9
TGTGCCAGCTCACTTAACCCGGGACAGGGAGCATCCGGAAACACCATATATTTT CASSLNPGQGASGNTIYF TRBJ1-3 TRBD1 few TRBV18
TGTGCCACCAGTGACGCACGGAGCTCCTACGAGCAGTACTTC CATSDARSSYEQYF TRBJ2-7 NA NA TRBV24-1
TGTGCCAGCAGCCAAGGGGAGGCGACTAGCGGCAACAATGAGCAGTTCTTC CASSQGEATSGNNEQFF TRBJ2-1 TRBD2 many TRBV3-1/TRBV3-2
TGTGCCAGCAGTTTTTGGCCCCGACAGGGTGGACAGCCCCAGCATTTT CASSFWPRQGGQPQHF TRBJ1-5 TRBD1 NA TRBV28
TGTGCCAGCAGCCCCGAACAGGCGACGGTTGAAGCTTTCTTT CASSPEQATVEAFF TRBJ1-1 NA once TRBV7-2
TGCGCCAGCAGAGCCAGGCTCCATGAGCAGTTCTTC CASRARLHEQFF TRBJ2-1 NA few TRBV5-1
TGCGCCAGCAGCCAAGATTTTAGCGGGAGCGTCTATAACGGGGAGCTGTTTTTT CASSQDFSGSVYNGELFF TRBJ2-2 TRBD2 NA TRBV4-1
TGTGCCACCGGGGGCACTAGCGGGAGTCACGGGGAGCTGTTTTTT CATGGTSGSHGELFF TRBJ2-2 TRBD2 NA TRBV24-1
TGTGCCAGCAGCGTGGACTCTAACTCTGGAAACACCATATATTTT CASSVDSNSGNTIYF TRBJ1-3 NA NA TRBV9
TGTGCCAGCAGCATCCGGACTAGCCACACAGATACGCAGTGTTTT CASSIRTSHTDTQCF TRBJ2-3 TRBD2 NA TRBV13
TGCAGCGTTGGCGGGAGCAATGAGCAGTTCTTC CSVGGSNEQFF TRBJ2-1 TRBD2 NA TRBV29-1
TGCGCCAGCAGCTTGGAAAGGAGCGGCGAGACCCAGTACTTC CASSLERSGETQYF TRBJ2-5 NA once TRBV5-1
TGCGCCAGCAGTCCTCCTGGACTAGCGGGAGGAGAGACCCAGTACTTC CASSPPGLAGGETQYF TRBJ2-5 TRBD2 NA TRBV5-1
TGTGCCAGCAGTTACAAGGAGGTACGAGGCTACACCTTC CASSYKEVRGYTF TRBJ1-2 NA NA TRBV6-2/TRBV6-3
TGTGCCAGCAGCTTAGCCAATTGGGGGCCGGGGAACATTCAGTACTTC CASSLANWGPGNIQYF TRBJ2-4 NA once TRBV7-2